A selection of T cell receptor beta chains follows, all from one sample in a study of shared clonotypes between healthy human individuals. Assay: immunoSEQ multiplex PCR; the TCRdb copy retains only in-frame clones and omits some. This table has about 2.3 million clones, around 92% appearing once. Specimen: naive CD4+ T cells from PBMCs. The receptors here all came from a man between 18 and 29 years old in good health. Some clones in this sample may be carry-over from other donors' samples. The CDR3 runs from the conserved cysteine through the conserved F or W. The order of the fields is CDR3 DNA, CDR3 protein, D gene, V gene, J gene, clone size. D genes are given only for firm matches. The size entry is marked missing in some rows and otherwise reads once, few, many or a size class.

CDR3 DNA: TGTGCCAGCAGCTTGGCACTTGGTCAACCCGACTACAATGAGCAGTTCTTC; CDR3 protein: CASSLALGQPDYNEQFF; D gene: .; V gene: TRBV5-4; J gene: TRBJ2-1; clone size: .
CDR3 DNA: TGTGCCAGCACCCCCCAGGGGTACGGGGAGCTGTTTTTT; CDR3 protein: CASTPQGYGELFF; D gene: .; V gene: TRBV5-4; J gene: TRBJ2-2; clone size: .
CDR3 DNA: TGTGCCAGCTCACCGGGGGCTGAAGCTTTCTTT; CDR3 protein: CASSPGAEAFF; D gene: .; V gene: TRBV18; J gene: TRBJ1-1; clone size: .
CDR3 DNA: TGCGCCAGCAGCCCCACCGGGACAGAAGAGACCCAGTACTTC; CDR3 protein: CASSPTGTEETQYF; D gene: TRBD1; V gene: TRBV5-1; J gene: TRBJ2-5; clone size: .
CDR3 DNA: TGTGCCAGCGGCCGGGAGGTCCGAGATACGCAGTATTTT; CDR3 protein: CASGREVRDTQYF; D gene: TRBD2; V gene: TRBV9; J gene: TRBJ2-3; clone size: once
CDR3 DNA: TGTGCCAGCAGGGAGTGGGGGGTCTCTGGAAACACCATATATTTT; CDR3 protein: CASREWGVSGNTIYF; D gene: .; V gene: TRBV28; J gene: TRBJ1-3; clone size: .
CDR3 DNA: TGTGCCAGCATTAGATCTACAGGGAACTATGGCTACACCTTC; CDR3 protein: CASIRSTGNYGYTF; D gene: .; V gene: TRBV28; J gene: TRBJ1-2; clone size: once
CDR3 DNA: TGTGCCAGCAGCTCCGCGGCCTCCTATGGCTACACCTTC; CDR3 protein: CASSSAASYGYTF; D gene: .; V gene: TRBV5-4; J gene: TRBJ1-2; clone size: .
CDR3 DNA: TGTGCCAGCAGCATTCTAGCGGGAGGGTACGGCGGGGAGCTGTTTTTT; CDR3 protein: CASSILAGGYGGELFF; D gene: TRBD2; V gene: TRBV5-4; J gene: TRBJ2-2; clone size: .
CDR3 DNA: TGTGCCAGCTCACCAGGGTGGGGGGACACTGAAGCTTTCTTT; CDR3 protein: CASSPGWGDTEAFF; D gene: .; V gene: TRBV18; J gene: TRBJ1-1; clone size: few
CDR3 DNA: TGTGCCAGCAGCTCCACCGTCTACGGGAGTTTCTACGAGCAGTACTTC; CDR3 protein: CASSSTVYGSFYEQYF; D gene: .; V gene: TRBV5-4; J gene: TRBJ2-7; clone size: .
CDR3 DNA: TGCGCCAGCAGCTTGCCTAGCGGGATTTCTAACAATGAGCAGTTCTTC; CDR3 protein: CASSLPSGISNNEQFF; D gene: TRBD2; V gene: TRBV5-1; J gene: TRBJ2-1; clone size: .
CDR3 DNA: TGTGCCAGCAACCCCCCTAGCGGTCGCTCCTACAATGAGCAGTTCTTC; CDR3 protein: CASNPPSGRSYNEQFF; D gene: TRBD2; V gene: TRBV28; J gene: TRBJ2-1; clone size: once
CDR3 DNA: TGTGCCAGCAGCCTGGTTAGCGGGAGGGCTAACACCGGGGAGCTGTTTTTT; CDR3 protein: CASSLVSGRANTGELFF; D gene: TRBD2; V gene: TRBV11-1; J gene: TRBJ2-2; clone size: .
CDR3 DNA: TGCGCCAGCAGTGAGTCCTTCCCAACGGGACAGGGGTTAGAGACCCAGTACTTC; CDR3 protein: CASSESFPTGQGLETQYF; D gene: TRBD1; V gene: TRBV10-1; J gene: TRBJ2-5; clone size: .
CDR3 DNA: TGTGCCAGCAGCTTAAGTCTCCGACTAGCGGGAGTGGGTTACAATGAGCAGTTCTTC; CDR3 protein: CASSLSLRLAGVGYNEQFF; D gene: TRBD2; V gene: TRBV11-3; J gene: TRBJ2-1; clone size: .
CDR3 DNA: TGTGCCAGCTCAAGGCGAGAGGGCACTGAAGCTTTCTTT; CDR3 protein: CASSRREGTEAFF; D gene: .; V gene: TRBV5-4; J gene: TRBJ1-1; clone size: .
CDR3 DNA: TGTGCCAGCAGTTTAATGGGTTTAAGCTCCTACGAGCAGTACTTC; CDR3 protein: CASSLMGLSSYEQYF; D gene: .; V gene: TRBV27; J gene: TRBJ2-7; clone size: once
CDR3 DNA: TGTGCCAGCAAAGGGAGGGGGAGTCCTAATGAAAAACTGTTTTTT; CDR3 protein: CASKGRGSPNEKLFF; D gene: .; V gene: TRBV2; J gene: TRBJ1-4; clone size: .
CDR3 DNA: TGTGCCTGGAGTGTAAACAGAAATCAGCCCCAGCATTTT; CDR3 protein: CAWSVNRNQPQHF; D gene: .; V gene: TRBV30; J gene: TRBJ1-5; clone size: few
CDR3 DNA: TGTGCCAGCAGCCCAGCGGGAGGGGGCTCCTACGAGCAGTACTTC; CDR3 protein: CASSPAGGGSYEQYF; D gene: TRBD2; V gene: TRBV7-2; J gene: TRBJ2-7; clone size: .
CDR3 DNA: TGTGCCAGCAGCCAAAACAGGGACTTCACCTACAATGAGCAGTTCTTC; CDR3 protein: CASSQNRDFTYNEQFF; D gene: .; V gene: TRBV5-4; J gene: TRBJ2-1; clone size: once
CDR3 DNA: TGCAGCGCCCGCGACAGGGCCAGAGTGGAGGCCCAGTACTTC; CDR3 protein: CSARDRARVEAQYF; D gene: TRBD1; V gene: TRBV29-1; J gene: TRBJ2-5; clone size: .
CDR3 DNA: TGCGCCAGCAGCTCCTTGGCGGGGACCCGTACTTCAGATACGCAGTATTTT; CDR3 protein: CASSSLAGTRTSDTQYF; D gene: .; V gene: TRBV5-1; J gene: TRBJ2-3; clone size: .
CDR3 DNA: TGCGCCAGCAGCCAAGCGGGGGGGATTAACTATGGCTACACCTTC; CDR3 protein: CASSQAGGINYGYTF; D gene: .; V gene: TRBV4-1; J gene: TRBJ1-2; clone size: .
CDR3 DNA: TGTGCCAGCAGCGGAACCGGGACAGGGGGCGGGTCAAACTATGGCTACACCTTC; CDR3 protein: CASSGTGTGGGSNYGYTF; D gene: TRBD1; V gene: TRBV9; J gene: TRBJ1-2; clone size: .
CDR3 DNA: TGCGCCAGCAGCCAGCGTACAGGGGGCACAAGGTCGGATGGCTACACCTTC; CDR3 protein: CASSQRTGGTRSDGYTF; D gene: TRBD1; V gene: TRBV5-1; J gene: TRBJ1-2; clone size: few
CDR3 DNA: TGTGCCAGAAATCCCCCGGGAGAGGGGTCCTACGAGCAGTACTTC; CDR3 protein: CARNPPGEGSYEQYF; D gene: .; V gene: TRBV27; J gene: TRBJ2-7; clone size: .
CDR3 DNA: TGCAGCGCCCCCTCAGAGGTGGGTACGCAGTATTTT; CDR3 protein: CSAPSEVGTQYF; D gene: .; V gene: TRBV29-1; J gene: TRBJ2-3; clone size: .
CDR3 DNA: TGCGCCAGCAGCGGGACTCTCTGGGGTGAGCAGTACTTC; CDR3 protein: CASSGTLWGEQYF; D gene: .; V gene: TRBV4-3; J gene: TRBJ2-7; clone size: .
CDR3 DNA: TGTGCCAGCAGCTTTAGATTGGTGCCCTCCTACGAGCAGTACTTC; CDR3 protein: CASSFRLVPSYEQYF; D gene: .; V gene: TRBV13; J gene: TRBJ2-7; clone size: .
CDR3 DNA: TGTGCCAGCAGCGCCAACAGCTATGAAGAGACCCAGTACTTC; CDR3 protein: CASSANSYEETQYF; D gene: .; V gene: TRBV9; J gene: TRBJ2-5; clone size: .
CDR3 DNA: TGTGCCAGCAGTTTATTGGGGGGGCACCAGCCCCAGCATTTT; CDR3 protein: CASSLLGGHQPQHF; D gene: .; V gene: TRBV28; J gene: TRBJ1-5; clone size: .
CDR3 DNA: TGTGCCAGCAGTGAAGCGCTGGCGGGAAGGGAGCTGTTTTTT; CDR3 protein: CASSEALAGRELFF; D gene: .; V gene: TRBV2; J gene: TRBJ2-2; clone size: .
CDR3 DNA: TGTGCCAGTAGTATAGGGGTTCAGCCCCAGCATTTT; CDR3 protein: CASSIGVQPQHF; D gene: .; V gene: TRBV19; J gene: TRBJ1-5; clone size: .
CDR3 DNA: TGTGCCAGTAGGCGCCCGGGGGGGGTCACTGAAGCTTTCTTT; CDR3 protein: CASRRPGGVTEAFF; D gene: .; V gene: TRBV19; J gene: TRBJ1-1; clone size: .
CDR3 DNA: TGTGCCAGCAGCTTACTGGGGACAGCTGGGGCCAACGTCCTGACTTTC; CDR3 protein: CASSLLGTAGANVLTF; D gene: TRBD1; V gene: TRBV11-2; J gene: TRBJ2-6; clone size: .
CDR3 DNA: TGCGCCAGCAGCTTGGCTGGGGGGAGCATTGAGCAGTTCTTC; CDR3 protein: CASSLAGGSIEQFF; D gene: .; V gene: TRBV5-1; J gene: TRBJ2-1; clone size: .
CDR3 DNA: TGTGCCAGCAGAAACGTCGACCCTTACACAGATACGCAGTATTTT; CDR3 protein: CASRNVDPYTDTQYF; D gene: .; V gene: TRBV28; J gene: TRBJ2-3; clone size: .
CDR3 DNA: TGCGCCAGCAGCTTGGAATTCGCAGGGGAGGGGTATGGCTACACCTTC; CDR3 protein: CASSLEFAGEGYGYTF; D gene: .; V gene: TRBV5-1; J gene: TRBJ1-2; clone size: .
CDR3 DNA: TGTGCCAGCAGTTTACTCCCTACGGGAGATACGCAGTATTTT; CDR3 protein: CASSLLPTGDTQYF; D gene: .; V gene: TRBV27; J gene: TRBJ2-3; clone size: .
CDR3 DNA: TGTGCCACCAGTAGGACTAGAACGGGTTACAATGAGCAGTTCTTC; CDR3 protein: CATSRTRTGYNEQFF; D gene: TRBD2; V gene: TRBV15; J gene: TRBJ2-1; clone size: .
CDR3 DNA: TGCGCCAGCGGCACGGGACAGCAAGAGACCCAGTACTTC; CDR3 protein: CASGTGQQETQYF; D gene: TRBD1; V gene: TRBV5-1; J gene: TRBJ2-5; clone size: .
CDR3 DNA: TGTGCCACCAGCAGAGGTCTAGCGGGAGTAAGCGTTGGCTACAATGAGCAGTTCTTC; CDR3 protein: CATSRGLAGVSVGYNEQFF; D gene: TRBD2; V gene: TRBV15; J gene: TRBJ2-1; clone size: .
CDR3 DNA: TGTGCCAGCAGTTTAAGGGCTAGCTTCGTCATTCAGTACTTC; CDR3 protein: CASSLRASFVIQYF; D gene: .; V gene: TRBV28; J gene: TRBJ2-4; clone size: .
CDR3 DNA: TGCGCCAGCAGCTCAATAGCGGGAGACTCCTACAATGAGCAGTTCTTC; CDR3 protein: CASSSIAGDSYNEQFF; D gene: TRBD2; V gene: TRBV5-1; J gene: TRBJ2-1; clone size: .
CDR3 DNA: TGCAGCGTTGGGCAGGACTCCTACGAGCAGTACTTC; CDR3 protein: CSVGQDSYEQYF; D gene: .; V gene: TRBV29-1; J gene: TRBJ2-7; clone size: .
CDR3 DNA: TGTGCCAGCAGCTCTCGACGGGCCAGGACTGAAGCTTTCTTT; CDR3 protein: CASSSRRARTEAFF; D gene: .; V gene: TRBV7-6; J gene: TRBJ1-1; clone size: .
CDR3 DNA: TGTGCCAGTAGTATCCACAATTTTCAGCCCCAGCATTTT; CDR3 protein: CASSIHNFQPQHF; D gene: .; V gene: TRBV19; J gene: TRBJ1-5; clone size: .
CDR3 DNA: TGTGCCATCAGTGAGGTCACTCTGGGCACAGATACGCAGTATTTT; CDR3 protein: CAISEVTLGTDTQYF; D gene: .; V gene: TRBV10-3; J gene: TRBJ2-3; clone size: .
CDR3 DNA: TGTGCCAGCGGGGCACGGGGGAATGAGCAGTTCTTC; CDR3 protein: CASGARGNEQFF; D gene: .; V gene: TRBV28; J gene: TRBJ2-1; clone size: .
CDR3 DNA: TGTGCCAGCACCGAACTGGGGGGCAGGGGAGGTTTTGGCTACACCTTC; CDR3 protein: CASTELGGRGGFGYTF; D gene: .; V gene: TRBV5-6; J gene: TRBJ1-2; clone size: .
CDR3 DNA: TGTGCCAGTAGTATTGAGGGGTCCCACTATAGCAATCAGCCCCAGCATTTT; CDR3 protein: CASSIEGSHYSNQPQHF; D gene: .; V gene: TRBV19; J gene: TRBJ1-5; clone size: .
CDR3 DNA: TGCGCCAGCAGCTTGGGCGGGACGGGGGCAAGAGATGGCTACACCTTC; CDR3 protein: CASSLGGTGARDGYTF; D gene: .; V gene: TRBV5-1; J gene: TRBJ1-2; clone size: .
CDR3 DNA: TGCGCCAGCAGCCAAGCCCCCTGGACAGGCACCCTAGATGAAAAACTGTTTTTT; CDR3 protein: CASSQAPWTGTLDEKLFF; D gene: TRBD1; V gene: TRBV4-3; J gene: TRBJ1-4; clone size: .
CDR3 DNA: TGCGCCAGCAGCTCGGCCGGGCAAAAGACCCAGTACTTC; CDR3 protein: CASSSAGQKTQYF; D gene: .; V gene: TRBV5-1; J gene: TRBJ2-5; clone size: .
CDR3 DNA: TGTGCCAGCAGCTCCCGAGGTATTAGGGACTTCGAGCAGTACTTC; CDR3 protein: CASSSRGIRDFEQYF; D gene: .; V gene: TRBV28; J gene: TRBJ2-7; clone size: .
CDR3 DNA: TGTGCCAGCGTAGCGGGGACCTACTACAATGAGCAGTTCTTC; CDR3 protein: CASVAGTYYNEQFF; D gene: TRBD2; V gene: TRBV5-8; J gene: TRBJ2-1; clone size: .
CDR3 DNA: TGTGCCAGCAGTGAAATCCTTGCAACTAATGAAAAACTGTTTTTT; CDR3 protein: CASSEILATNEKLFF; D gene: .; V gene: TRBV27; J gene: TRBJ1-4; clone size: .